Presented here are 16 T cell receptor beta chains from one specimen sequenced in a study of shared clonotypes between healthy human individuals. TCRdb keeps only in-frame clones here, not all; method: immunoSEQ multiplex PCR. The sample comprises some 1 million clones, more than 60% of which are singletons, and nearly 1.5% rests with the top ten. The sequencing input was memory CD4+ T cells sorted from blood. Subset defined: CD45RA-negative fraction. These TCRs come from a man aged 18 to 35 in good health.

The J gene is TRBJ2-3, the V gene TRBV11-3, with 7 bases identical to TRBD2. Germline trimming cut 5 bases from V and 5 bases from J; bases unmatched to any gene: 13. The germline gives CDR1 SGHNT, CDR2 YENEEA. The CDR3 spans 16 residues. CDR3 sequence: CASSRPEGGSGDTQYF. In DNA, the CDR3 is TGTGCCAGCAGCCGGCCGGAGGGCGGGAGTGGAGATACGCAGTATTTT.

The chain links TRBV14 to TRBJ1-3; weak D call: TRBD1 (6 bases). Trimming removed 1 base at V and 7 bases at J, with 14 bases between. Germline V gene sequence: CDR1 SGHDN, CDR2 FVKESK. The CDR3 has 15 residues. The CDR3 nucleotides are TGTGCCAGCAGCCAAGGGGCAGGGGCTCGGAACACCATATATTTT. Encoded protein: CASSQGAGARNTIYF. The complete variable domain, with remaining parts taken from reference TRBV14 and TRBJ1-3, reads EAGVTQFPSHSVIEKGQTVTLRCDPISGHDNLYWYRRVMGKEIKFLLHFVKESKQDESGMPNNRFLAERTGGTYSTLKVQPAELEDSGVYFCASSQGAGARNTIYFGEGSWLTVV.

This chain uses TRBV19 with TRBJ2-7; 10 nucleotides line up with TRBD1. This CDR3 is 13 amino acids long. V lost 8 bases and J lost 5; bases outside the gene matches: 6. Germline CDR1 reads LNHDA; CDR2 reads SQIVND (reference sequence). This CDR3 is CASAGQGIHEQYF. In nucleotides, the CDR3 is TGTGCCAGTGCGGGACAGGGGATCCACGAGCAGTACTTC.

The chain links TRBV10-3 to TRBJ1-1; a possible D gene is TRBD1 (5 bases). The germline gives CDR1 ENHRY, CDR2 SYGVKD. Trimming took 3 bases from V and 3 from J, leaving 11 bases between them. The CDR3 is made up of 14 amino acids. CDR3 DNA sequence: TGTGCCATCAGTGATACAGGTGAGGACACTGAAGCTTTCTTT. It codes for CAISDTGEDTEAFF.

The CDR3 spells CASSQRDTGSTDTQYF. The CDR3 DNA follows: TGTGCCAGCAGCCAACGTGATACAGGGTCAACAGATACGCAGTATTTT. The V gene is TRBV5-4, the J gene TRBJ2-3; D might be TRBD1 (6 bases). This CDR3 has 16 amino acids. Trimming cost V 4 bases and J 3 bases, with 18 bases left between them. Germline lookup yields CDR1 SGHNT and CDR2 YYREEE (reference sequence).

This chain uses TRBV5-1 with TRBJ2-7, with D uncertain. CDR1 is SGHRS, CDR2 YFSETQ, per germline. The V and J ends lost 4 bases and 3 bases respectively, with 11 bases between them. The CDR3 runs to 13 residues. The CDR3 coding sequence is TGCGCCAGCAGCGTGGCAGACAACTACGAGCAGTACTTC. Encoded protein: CASSVADNYEQYF.

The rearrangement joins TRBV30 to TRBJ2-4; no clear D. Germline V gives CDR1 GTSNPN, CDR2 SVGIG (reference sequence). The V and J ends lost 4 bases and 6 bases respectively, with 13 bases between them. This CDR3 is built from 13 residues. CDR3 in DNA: TGTGCCTGGACTCGGACGGATGGAAACATTCAGTACTTC. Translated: CAWTRTDGNIQYF.

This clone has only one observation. The CDR3 region is CASSLVGLAGFSTDTQYF. The CDR3 bases are TGTGCCAGCAGCTTGGTCGGACTAGCGGGATTTAGCACAGATACGCAGTATTTT. The rearrangement uses TRBV5-6 and TRBJ2-3; 12 bases line up with TRBD2. CDR1 is SGHDT, CDR2 YYEEEE, per germline. The trim removed 0 bases at V and 0 bases at J, leaving 5 bases unmatched. This CDR3 has 18 amino acids.

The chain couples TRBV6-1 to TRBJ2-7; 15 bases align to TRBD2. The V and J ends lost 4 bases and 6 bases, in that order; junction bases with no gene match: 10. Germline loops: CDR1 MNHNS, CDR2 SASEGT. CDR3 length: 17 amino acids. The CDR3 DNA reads TGTGCCAGCAGTGGACAAGCCGGGACTAGCGGGGGGCGCGAGCAGTACTTC. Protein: CASSGQAGTSGGREQYF.

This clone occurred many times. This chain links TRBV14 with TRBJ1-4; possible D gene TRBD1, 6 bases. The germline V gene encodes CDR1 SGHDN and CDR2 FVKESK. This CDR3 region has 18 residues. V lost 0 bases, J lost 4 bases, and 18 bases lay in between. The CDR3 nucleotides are TGTGCCAGCAGCCAAGATTACAAGTGGGCAGGGGTTAATGAAAAACTGTTTTTT. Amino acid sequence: CASSQDYKWAGVNEKLFF.

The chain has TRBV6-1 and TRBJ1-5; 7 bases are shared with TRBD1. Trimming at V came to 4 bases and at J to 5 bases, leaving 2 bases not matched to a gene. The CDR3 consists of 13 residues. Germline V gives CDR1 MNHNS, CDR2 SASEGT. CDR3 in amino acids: CASSVDRDQPQHF. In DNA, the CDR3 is TGTGCCAGCAGTGTTGACAGGGATCAGCCCCAGCATTTT.

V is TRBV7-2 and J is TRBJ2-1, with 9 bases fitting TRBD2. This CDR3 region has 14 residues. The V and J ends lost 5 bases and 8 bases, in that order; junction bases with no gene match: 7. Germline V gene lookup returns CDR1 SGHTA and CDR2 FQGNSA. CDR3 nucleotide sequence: TGTGCCAGCAGCCCCGTAGCGGGAGTGCATGAGCAGTTCTTC. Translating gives CASSPVAGVHEQFF.

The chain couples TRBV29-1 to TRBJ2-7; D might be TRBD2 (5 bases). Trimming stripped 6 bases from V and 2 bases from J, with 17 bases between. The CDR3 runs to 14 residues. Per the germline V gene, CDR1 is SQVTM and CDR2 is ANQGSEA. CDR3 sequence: CSVSRNSGPYEQYF. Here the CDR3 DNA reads TGCAGCGTCTCCCGTAACAGCGGACCCTACGAGCAGTACTTC.

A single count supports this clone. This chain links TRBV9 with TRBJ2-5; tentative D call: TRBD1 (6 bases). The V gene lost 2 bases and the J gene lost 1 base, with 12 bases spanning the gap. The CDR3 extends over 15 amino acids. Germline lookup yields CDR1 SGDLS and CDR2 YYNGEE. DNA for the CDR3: TGTGCCAGCAGCGTCCAACAGGGCCTCCAAGAGACCCAGTACTTC. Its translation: CASSVQQGLQETQYF.

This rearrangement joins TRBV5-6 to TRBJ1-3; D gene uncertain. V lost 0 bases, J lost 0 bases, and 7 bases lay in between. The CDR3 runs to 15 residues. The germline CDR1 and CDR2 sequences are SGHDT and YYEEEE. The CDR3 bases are TGTGCCAGCAGCTTGGTTGGGTTCTCTGGAAACACCATATATTTT. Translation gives CASSLVGFSGNTIYF.

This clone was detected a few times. The CDR3 DNA reads TGTGCCAGCAGCCAGGACAGGGGGCCAAACTATGGCTACACCTTC. This codes for CASSQDRGPNYGYTF. This rearrangement joins TRBV7-9 to TRBJ1-2; 11 nucleotides agree with TRBD1. The V and J ends lost 5 bases and 2 bases, in that order; junction bases with no gene match: 4. Germline CDR1 reads SEHNR; CDR2 reads FQNEAQ (reference sequence). The CDR3 has 15 residues.